This T cell receptor beta chain is from a study of cytomegalovirus exposure and HLA in healthy donors. With 2 bases removed from V and 5 bases from J, the gap between germline ends came to 13 bases. CDR3 size: 14 residues. The germline V gene has CDR1 SGHAT and CDR2 FQNNGV. PCR amplification relied on 60 Vbeta primers (plus 13 Jbeta primers). Data came from immunoSEQ multiplex PCR; TCRdb stores just in-frame clones and leaves some out. This sample has roughly 110,000 clones, with around four fifths found just once. This receptor was taken from a man aged 25-45 years in good health and CMV-seronegative. Specimen: PBMCs. V is TRBV11-2 and J is TRBJ2-7; D not certain. DNA of the CDR3: TGTGCCAGCAGCTTATCGGCAGGCCAGCACGAGCAGTACTTC. Translating it yields CASSLSAGQHEQYF.